The clone carrying this TCR beta chain has more than one count but fewer than ten. These data come from a study of early T cells in non-severe SARS-CoV-2 infection. Germline assignment: CDR1 KGHDR and CDR2 SFDVKD. V lost 1 base, J lost 0 bases, and 4 bases stayed unmatched. CDR3 length: 17 residues. Each single cDNA molecule received a unique molecular identifier. TCRdb re-derived calls from the 5' RACE reads in MiXCR, one entry per CDR3 protein. The sample lists under 50,000 distinct CDR3 sequences, 23% seen once, with 3.5% to 5% in the top ten. The rearrangement joins TRBV24-1 to TRBJ2-2; 7 bases agree with TRBD2. The sequencing here drew on whole blood, taken at baseline. This receptor was identified in an adult who was a healthcare worker with PCR-confirmed SARS-CoV-2 infection or an uninfected control (not recorded which). This CDR3 reads CATSDFPAGANTGELFF. For the CDR3, the DNA is TGTGCCACCAGTGATTTTCCTGCGGGGGCGAACACCGGGGAGCTGTTTTTT.